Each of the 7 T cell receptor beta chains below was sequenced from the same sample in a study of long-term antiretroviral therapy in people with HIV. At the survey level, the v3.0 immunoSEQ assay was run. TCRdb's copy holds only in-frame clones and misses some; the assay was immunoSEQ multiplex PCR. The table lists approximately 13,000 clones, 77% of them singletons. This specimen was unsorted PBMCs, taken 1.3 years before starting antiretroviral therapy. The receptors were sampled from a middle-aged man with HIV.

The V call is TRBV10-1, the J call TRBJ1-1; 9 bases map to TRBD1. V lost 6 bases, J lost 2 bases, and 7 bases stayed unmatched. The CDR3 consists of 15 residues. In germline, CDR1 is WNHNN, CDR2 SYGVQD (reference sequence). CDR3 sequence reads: CASSGNRGQNTEAFF. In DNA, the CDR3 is TGCGCCAGCAGCGGGAACAGGGGGCAAAACACTGAAGCTTTCTTT.

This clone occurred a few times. CDR3 nucleotide sequence: TGTGCCAGCAGTTACGCGCAGGGGAGTTCCTACGAGCAGTACTTC. It codes for CASSYAQGSSYEQYF. The chain links TRBV6-6 to TRBJ2-7; a possible D gene is TRBD1 (6 bases). Germline-derived CDR1 and CDR2 are MNHNY and SVGAGI (reference sequence). CDR3 length: 15 residues. V was cut by 2 bases and J by 1 base, with 12 bases left in between.

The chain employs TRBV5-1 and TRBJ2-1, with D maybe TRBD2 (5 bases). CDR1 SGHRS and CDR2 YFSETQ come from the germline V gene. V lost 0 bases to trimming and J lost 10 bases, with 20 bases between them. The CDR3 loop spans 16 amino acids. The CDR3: CASSLGGHSPHYEQFF. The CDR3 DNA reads TGCGCCAGCAGCTTGGGAGGGCACTCCCCCCATTACGAGCAGTTCTTC.

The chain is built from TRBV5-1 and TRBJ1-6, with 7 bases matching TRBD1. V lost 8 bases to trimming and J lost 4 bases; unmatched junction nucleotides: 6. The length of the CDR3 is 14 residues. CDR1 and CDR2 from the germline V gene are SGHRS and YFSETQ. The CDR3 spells CASMPGQYNSPLHF. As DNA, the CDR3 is TGCGCCAGTATGCCGGGACAGTATAATTCACCCCTCCACTTT.

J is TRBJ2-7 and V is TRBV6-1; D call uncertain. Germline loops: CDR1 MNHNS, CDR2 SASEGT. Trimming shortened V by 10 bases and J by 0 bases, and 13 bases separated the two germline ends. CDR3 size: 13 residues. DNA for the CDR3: TGTGCCACTACATCGGCTGACTCCTACGAGCAGTACTTC. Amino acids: CATTSADSYEQYF.

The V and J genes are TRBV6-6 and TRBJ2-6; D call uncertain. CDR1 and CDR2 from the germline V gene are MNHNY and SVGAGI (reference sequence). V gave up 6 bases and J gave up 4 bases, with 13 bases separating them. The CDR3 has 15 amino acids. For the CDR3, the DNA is TGTGCCAGCAGGACCCCCGGTCTGGGGGCCAACGTCCTGACTTTC. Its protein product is CASRTPGLGANVLTF.

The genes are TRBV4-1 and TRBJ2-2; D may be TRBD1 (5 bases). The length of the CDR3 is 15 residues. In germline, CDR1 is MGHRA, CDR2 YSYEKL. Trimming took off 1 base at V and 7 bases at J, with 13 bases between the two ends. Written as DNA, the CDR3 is TGCGCCAGCAGCCAAGCAAACTTAGGGGTCGGGGAGCTGTTTTTT. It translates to CASSQANLGVGELFF.